Shown below are 7 T cell receptor beta chains from a single sample sequenced in a study of identical twins. TCRdb re-analysed the 5' RACE reads in MiXCR, keeping a single row per CDR3 protein. The sample lists some 730,000 distinct CDR3 sequences, 15% to 20% occurring once. The same sample was also used in a study of T cells expressing NK-cell markers.

Sequenced sample: PBMCs. Receptors originate from a woman younger than 35 in good health.

The chain links TRBV19 to TRBJ2-2, with D possibly being TRBD2 (6 bases). V was cut by 7 bases and J by 0 bases, with 9 bases left in between. The CDR3 sequence is 14 residues long. CDR1 LNHDA and CDR2 SQIVND come from the germline V gene (reference sequence). The CDR3 DNA reads as TGTGCCAGTAAAACTAGCCCGAACACCGGGGAGCTGTTTTTT. Amino acids: CASKTSPNTGELFF.

This chain links TRBV6-1 with TRBJ1-1, with D perhaps matching TRBD1 (5 bases). The germline CDR1 and CDR2 sequences are MNHNS and SASEGT. The CDR3 loop spans 14 amino acids. The V end was cut by 3 bases, the J end by 5 bases, with 13 bases between. The CDR3: CASSDPGRDTEAFF. The CDR3 region has the DNA TGTGCCAGCAGTGACCCGGGGCGAGATACTGAAGCTTTCTTT.

The chain joins TRBV10-3 to TRBJ2-7, with D possibly being TRBD1 (7 bases). The V end lost 6 bases, the J end lost 4 bases, and 16 bases lay between the germline ends. CDR1 is ENHRY and CDR2 is SYGVKD in the germline V gene. The CDR3 consists of 14 residues. CDR3 sequence (DNA): TGTGCCATCAGCCCAGGGGGGCTAGGTTACGAGCAGTACTTC. Translating gives CAISPGGLGYEQYF.

The sample holds a few counts of this clonotype. The CDR3 is CSAIQGARDEQFF. As DNA, the CDR3 is TGCAGTGCTATACAGGGGGCTCGGGATGAGCAGTTCTTC. The genes are TRBV20-1 and TRBJ2-1; 9 nucleotides align to TRBD1. The germline V gene has CDR1 DFQATT and CDR2 SNEGSKA (reference sequence). CDR3 length: 13 amino acids. V dropped 4 bases and J dropped 8; count of bases not matched to a gene: 6.

This sequence joins TRBV6-2 or TRBV6-3 and TRBJ2-2, with 9 nucleotides matching TRBD2. CDR1 and CDR2 from the germline V gene are MNHEY and SVGEGT. Germline trimming cut 3 bases from V and 5 bases from J; bases unmatched to any gene: 10. The CDR3 is 17 amino acids. CDR3 DNA sequence: TGTGCCAGCAGTTATAGGGCGGGAGGGCTCCGAACCGGGGAGCTGTTTTTT. Translated: CASSYRAGGLRTGELFF.

V usage is TRBV12-5 and J usage is TRBJ1-1, with D tentatively TRBD1 (5 bases). The germline V gene encodes CDR1 LGHNT and CDR2 FRNRAP. V was pared by 4 bases and J by 2 bases, with 8 bases between. This CDR3 region has 13 residues. The chain's CDR3 is CASGYTGNTEAFF. DNA for the CDR3: TGTGCTAGTGGTTATACAGGTAACACTGAAGCTTTCTTT. Full variable domain (missing parts from reference TRBV12-5 and TRBJ1-1): DARVTQTPRHKVTEMGQEVTMRCQPILGHNTVFWYRQTMMQGLELLAYFRNRAPLDDSGMPKDRFSAEMPDATLATLKIQPSEPRDSAVYFCASGYTGNTEAFFGQGTRLTVV.

The chain recombines TRBV9 with TRBJ2-7, with D perhaps matching TRBD2 (5 bases). From germline, CDR1 is SGDLS and CDR2 YYNGEE. This CDR3 is built from 17 residues. Trimming pared 6 bases from V and 0 bases from J, leaving 22 bases between. Written as DNA, the CDR3 is TGTGCCAGCACCCCGGGTGTCGGAGCGGTATTCTCCTACGAGCAGTACTTC. It yields the protein CASTPGVGAVFSYEQYF.